These T cell receptor beta chains were read from a single sample in a study of beta chain features in type 1 diabetes. Some clones are missing from TCRdb's copy, which holds only in-frame ones; the method was immunoSEQ multiplex PCR. The table shows about 350,000 clones, with about 19% occurring only once. Sequencing was done on a sample of naive CD4+ T cells from blood. The receptors come from a woman in her late teens or twenties in good health. Each CDR3 is given with its conserved first and last residue. The order of the fields is V gene, J gene, CDR3 protein.

v_gene: TRBV27; j_gene: TRBJ2-5; CDR3aa: CASSPGALGQTQYF
v_gene: TRBV5-8; j_gene: TRBJ1-5; CDR3aa: CASSFTRDQPQHF
v_gene: TRBV9; j_gene: TRBJ2-2; CDR3aa: CASSVQPQGTTGELFF
v_gene: TRBV25-1; j_gene: TRBJ2-5; CDR3aa: CASRFTGIGETQYF
v_gene: TRBV18; j_gene: TRBJ1-1; CDR3aa: CASSPLTTGNTEAFF
v_gene: TRBV11-2; j_gene: TRBJ2-3; CDR3aa: CASSLGYARQARDTQYF
v_gene: TRBV18; j_gene: TRBJ2-1; CDR3aa: CASSPTSTGNEQFF
v_gene: TRBV10-3; j_gene: TRBJ2-5; CDR3aa: CAISESDSGGAAQYF
v_gene: TRBV7-9; j_gene: TRBJ2-5; CDR3aa: CASSSRQIQETQYF
v_gene: TRBV11-2; j_gene: TRBJ2-7; CDR3aa: CASSPRDRGGSEQYF
v_gene: TRBV4-2; j_gene: TRBJ1-1; CDR3aa: CASSPGTGRPNTEAFF
v_gene: TRBV19; j_gene: TRBJ1-1; CDR3aa: CASSIWGFAEAFF
v_gene: TRBV30; j_gene: TRBJ2-5; CDR3aa: CAFNRGSQETQYF
v_gene: TRBV7-2; j_gene: TRBJ1-2; CDR3aa: CASSPDPQALYGYTF
v_gene: TRBV30; j_gene: TRBJ1-1; CDR3aa: CAWRTTYTEAFF
v_gene: TRBV7-8; j_gene: TRBJ2-7; CDR3aa: CASSSAPIAGPSYEQYF
v_gene: TRBV11-2; j_gene: TRBJ2-2; CDR3aa: CASSPTGTGGFGELFF
v_gene: TRBV28; j_gene: TRBJ2-5; CDR3aa: CASSSGGGWETQYF
v_gene: TRBV2; j_gene: TRBJ2-3; CDR3aa: CATRDSITDTQYF
v_gene: TRBV4-2; j_gene: TRBJ2-5; CDR3aa: CASSQAREETQYF